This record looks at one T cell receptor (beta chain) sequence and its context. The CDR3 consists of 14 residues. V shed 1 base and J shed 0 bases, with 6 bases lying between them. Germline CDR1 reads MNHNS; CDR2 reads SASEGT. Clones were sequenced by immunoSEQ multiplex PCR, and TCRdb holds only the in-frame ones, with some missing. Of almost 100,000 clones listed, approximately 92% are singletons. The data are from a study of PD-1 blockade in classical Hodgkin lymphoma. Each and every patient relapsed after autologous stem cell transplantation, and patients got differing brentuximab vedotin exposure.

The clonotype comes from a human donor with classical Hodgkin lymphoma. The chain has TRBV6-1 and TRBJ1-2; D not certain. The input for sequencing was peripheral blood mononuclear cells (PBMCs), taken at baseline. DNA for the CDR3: TGTGCCAGCAGTGAAGTGGGCCCTAACTATGGCTACACCTTC. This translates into CASSEVGPNYGYTF.